This is a list of T cell receptor beta chains from one sample in a study of Ad26.COV2.S vaccination and SARS-CoV-2 variants. The repertoire was sequenced with immunoSEQ multiplex PCR; TCRdb's copy has only in-frame clones and lacks some. Of hundreds of thousands of clones listed, about 88% are singletons. The sequenced sample was peripheral blood, obtained in a trial of Ad26.COV2.S vaccine versus placebo. The receptors stem from a person aged 18-65 years who received the Ad26.COV2.S COVID-19 vaccine or a placebo. The CDR3 runs from the conserved cysteine through the conserved F or W. D genes are given only for firm matches. Where a row states a size, it is once, few, many or the class of an expanded clone; other rows omit it.

d_call j_call clone_size v_call cdr3_aa cdr3_nt
- TRBJ2-4 - TRBV7-2 CASSFDRTGGNIQYF TGTGCCAGCAGCTTCGACAGGACTGGGGGAAACATTCAGTACTTC
- TRBJ2-7 - TRBV7-2 CASTQPLQERTYEQYF TGTGCCAGCACCCAACCTTTACAGGAGCGAACCTACGAGCAGTACTTC
- TRBJ2-3 - TRBV10-3 CAISESGGTLSLDTQYF TGTGCCATCAGTGAGTCGGGGGGTACTCTTTCCCTAGATACGCAGTATTTT
- TRBJ2-7 - TRBV11-3 CASSLVRGSEQYF TGTGCCAGCAGCTTAGTCAGGGGCAGCGAGCAGTACTTC
- TRBJ2-5 - TRBV12-5 CASGLVPTGQCEWETQYF TGTGCTAGTGGTTTGGTCCCCACCGGACAGTGTGAATGGGAGACCCAGTACTTC
TRBD1 TRBJ1-5 - TRBV4-3 CASSQGTGDLQPQHF TGCGCCAGCAGCCAAGGTACAGGGGATCTGCAGCCCCAGCATTTT
TRBD1 TRBJ1-2 few TRBV7-9 CASSSGGPTSYGYTF TGTGCCAGCAGCTCAGGGGGCCCAACCTCCTATGGCTACACCTTC
- TRBJ1-2 - TRBV7-9 CASSRGPTGYTF TGTGCCAGCAGCCGGGGACCGACGGGCTACACCTTC
TRBD1 TRBJ1-6 - TRBV27 CASSRKGGNSPLHF TGTGCCAGCAGTAGAAAAGGGGGCAATTCACCCCTCCACTTT
- TRBJ2-7 few TRBV7-3 CASSPRQGAYEQYF TGTGCCAGCAGCCCACGGCAGGGAGCCTACGAGCAGTACTTC
TRBD1 TRBJ1-5 few TRBV7-9 CASSAGTGSNQPQHF TGTGCCAGCAGCGCCGGGACAGGGAGCAATCAGCCCCAGCATTTT
TRBD1 TRBJ2-7 - TRBV7-2 CASSLAAQGVYEQYF TGTGCCAGCAGCTTAGCTGCACAGGGGGTCTACGAGCAGTACTTC
- TRBJ1-1 - TRBV3-1/TRBV3-2 CASSQARNTEAFF TGTGCCAGCAGCCAAGCGAGGAACACTGAAGCTTTCTTT
TRBD2 TRBJ2-1 - TRBV27 CASQGAASGRGHEQFF TGTGCCAGCCAGGGAGCAGCTAGCGGGAGAGGCCATGAGCAGTTCTTC
TRBD2 TRBJ2-1 - TRBV28 CARPGLAGGGEQFF TGTGCCCGCCCCGGACTAGCGGGGGGGGGTGAGCAGTTCTTC
TRBD1 TRBJ1-2 - TRBV18 CASSLRTGQNTGYTF TGTGCCAGCTCACTACGGACAGGCCAGAATACCGGCTACACCTTC
- TRBJ2-6 - TRBV11-2 CASSLVPGANSGANVLTF TGTGCCAGCAGCTTAGTTCCGGGGGCTAACTCTGGGGCCAACGTCCTGACTTTC
TRBD2 TRBJ2-1 - TRBV7-3 CASSHGLAGGEQFF TGTGCCAGCAGCCACGGACTAGCGGGGGGTGAGCAGTTCTTC
- TRBJ2-1 - TRBV6-5 CASTHGTRAYNEQFF TGTGCCAGCACACACGGGACACGCGCTTACAATGAGCAGTTCTTC
- TRBJ1-4 - TRBV21-1 CASSKGIQGSEKLFF TGTGCCAGCAGCAAAGGCATTCAGGGGAGTGAAAAACTGTTTTTT
TRBD1 TRBJ1-4 - TRBV7-9 CASSLDSGTANEKLFF TGTGCCAGCAGCTTAGATTCCGGGACAGCTAATGAAAAACTGTTTTTT
- TRBJ2-7 - TRBV28 CASSSRLAEYEQYF TGTGCCAGCTCGAGTCGGCTAGCCGAGTACGAGCAGTACTTC
TRBD1 TRBJ1-4 - TRBV6-5 CASKGQGATNEKLFF TGTGCCAGCAAAGGACAGGGGGCGACTAATGAAAAACTGTTTTTT
TRBD2 TRBJ2-2 once TRBV5-6 CASSLFGRGNTGELFF TGTGCCAGCAGCTTATTCGGGAGGGGGAACACCGGGGAGCTGTTTTTT
- TRBJ2-3 - TRBV2 CASSEGRGAVTDTQYF TGTGCCAGCAGTGAAGGACGGGGAGCGGTCACAGATACGCAGTATTTT
- TRBJ2-3 - TRBV5-1 CASSTGLHTDTQYF TGCGCCAGCAGCACCGGACTACACACAGATACGCAGTATTTT
- TRBJ2-5 - TRBV28 CASSFEGKAQETQYF TGTGCCAGCAGTTTTGAAGGGAAGGCCCAAGAGACCCAGTACTTC
- TRBJ1-2 few TRBV7-2 CASSLTGRGNYGYTF TGTGCCAGCAGCTTAACCGGCCGGGGTAACTATGGCTACACCTTC
- TRBJ2-7 few TRBV9 CASSLGDSLGSGEQYF TGTGCCAGCAGCTTAGGTGACAGTCTGGGTTCCGGCGAGCAGTACTTC
- TRBJ2-7 few TRBV5-4 CASSSRGRSSYEQYF TGTGCCAGCAGCTCCAGGGGTCGGAGCTCCTACGAGCAGTACTTC
TRBD1 TRBJ1-5 - TRBV19 CASSPTGTGIQPQHF TGTGCCAGTAGTCCAACCGGGACAGGGATTCAGCCCCAGCATTTT
TRBD1 TRBJ1-5 - TRBV19 CASRGRGFQPQHF TGTGCCAGTAGAGGCAGGGGGTTTCAGCCCCAGCATTTT
TRBD1 TRBJ1-5 - TRBV7-9 CASSIDREVGQPQHF TGTGCCAGCAGCATCGACAGGGAGGTTGGTCAGCCCCAGCATTTT
- TRBJ1-5 - TRBV11-2 CASSLGPVKGNQPQHF TGTGCCAGCAGCTTAGGGCCAGTGAAAGGTAATCAGCCCCAGCATTTT
- TRBJ2-7 - TRBV28 CASSLGFQGRLTYEQYF TGTGCCAGCAGTTTGGGCTTCCAGGGGAGGTTAACCTACGAGCAGTACTTC
- TRBJ1-5 once TRBV5-6 CASSLGAQGNQPQHF TGTGCCAGCAGCTTGGGAGCTCAGGGGAATCAGCCCCAGCATTTT
- TRBJ1-1 - TRBV9 CASSGGTTTEAFF TGTGCCAGCAGCGGAGGGACAACCACTGAAGCTTTCTTT